A selection of T cell receptor beta chains follows, all from one sample in a study of blood T cell repertoires in COVID-19. This table comes from immunoSEQ multiplex PCR, and its TCRdb copy is limited to in-frame clones, with some not included. Of about 110,000 clones in the sample, 69% are singletons; the top ten hold around 6.3%. Material: peripheral blood. The receptors were sampled from a man older than 75 with acute or convalescent COVID-19. Both conserved end residues are trimmed from each CDR3.

j_call	v_call	cdr3_aa
TRBJ2-7	TRBV9	ASSASGTTYEQY
TRBJ2-1	TRBV5-4	ASSSPQGSYNEQF
TRBJ1-6	TRBV14	ASSQEDTYNSPLH
TRBJ1-2	TRBV4-2	ASSPEGNLRGYT
TRBJ1-1	TRBV28	ASSPALGEGAEAF
TRBJ1-5	TRBV7-2	ASAGWTDQPQH
TRBJ2-2	TRBV28	ASSLFTGTSGRAYGGELF
TRBJ1-6	TRBV5-1	ASSFSTGNSPLH
TRBJ2-7	TRBV29-1	SPAGTSLLRY
TRBJ2-7	TRBV7-2	ASSLIQGYEQY
TRBJ1-2	TRBV18	ASAGRENYGYT
TRBJ2-1	TRBV5-4	ASSLGTGNYNEQF
TRBJ2-1	TRBV7-3	ASSLTGANNEQF
TRBJ2-1	TRBV15	ATSRGLDRANSNEQF
TRBJ2-4	TRBV6-1	ASSIGEENIQY
TRBJ2-5	TRBV29-1	SVEAGFETQY
TRBJ2-3	TRBV7-3	ASSFSGLAGGNTDTQY
TRBJ2-3	TRBV5-4	ASSRDSTTDTQY
TRBJ1-2	TRBV7-9	ASSLARDGYT
TRBJ1-6	TRBV4-3	ASSQFWGQNSPLH
TRBJ2-5	TRBV11-2	ASSKAAESQETQY
TRBJ1-5	TRBV19	ASSDYSSGGQPQH
TRBJ1-5	TRBV28	ASSLGLATGTSWPQH
TRBJ2-3	TRBV29-1	SVPGPGYTDTQY
TRBJ2-3	TRBV6-5	ASSLPLDTQY
TRBJ2-7	TRBV29-1	SVEDLHRDRSYEQY
TRBJ2-7	TRBV7-2	ASSNGYEQY
TRBJ1-6	TRBV11-3	ASSLTGKSPLH
TRBJ2-7	TRBV5-6	ASRRGTDNLYEQY
TRBJ1-2	TRBV18	ASSPETFGYT
TRBJ2-7	TRBV11-2	ASSLTGWGEQY
TRBJ2-1	TRBV27	ASSNLPTAYYNEQF
TRBJ1-2	TRBV18	ASSPSRDYGYT
TRBJ2-6	TRBV7-2	ASRLGFSGANVLT
TRBJ1-5	TRBV19	ASNGQVDQPQH
TRBJ2-7	TRBV6-2/TRBV6-3	ASSQQVYEQY
TRBJ2-1	TRBV29-1	SVVPGTALGEQF
TRBJ2-5	TRBV7-2	ASSLLGLASETQY
TRBJ2-1	TRBV28	ASSFSGRGSYNEQF
TRBJ2-3	TRBV5-4	ASSLYSRTDTQY
TRBJ1-5	TRBV24-1	ATSDSGQTSNQPQH
TRBJ2-1	TRBV5-1	ATSLSPYNEQF
TRBJ2-2	TRBV6-2/TRBV6-3	ASSYMPSGRGSGELF